This T cell receptor beta chain was sequenced during a study of T cell responses to AZD1222 COVID-19 vaccine. Study findings and constraints: A mostly white British donor set with more females was recruited, and clonal diversity was possibly underestimated.

Data came from immunoSEQ multiplex PCR; TCRdb stores just in-frame clones and leaves some out. The profile covers 150,000 to 200,000 clones, with 75% to 90% appearing a single time and under 6.5% taken by the ten largest. Regarding this clone: The antigen remains unidentified.

This sequence originates from an adult in good health. Sequencing used peripheral blood, obtained on day 0 of AZD1222 vaccination.

CDR3 sequence reads: CSVAQARGTQYF. The CDR3 DNA reads TGCAGCGTCGCTCAGGCGAGAGGGACCCAGTACTTC. This chain connects TRBV29-1 to TRBJ2-5; D remains unclear. The CDR3 loop spans 12 amino acids. The V end lost 6 bases, the J end lost 7 bases, and 15 bases lay between the germline ends. Germline V gene sequence: CDR1 SQVTM, CDR2 ANQGSEA.